This entry lists 20 T cell receptor beta chains sequenced from one sample in a study of blood T cell repertoires in COVID-19. Produced via immunoSEQ multiplex PCR; TCRdb's table is partial and in-frame only. The sample yields around 220,000 clones, just over 85% seen once. Specimen: peripheral blood. The origin of the receptors is a man aged 18 to 30 with active or convalescent COVID-19.

V is TRBV4-3 and J is TRBJ1-3; D remains unclear. Per germline, CDR1 LGHNA and CDR2 YSLEER. The CDR3 has 16 residues. V shed 0 bases and J shed 0 bases, with 9 bases lying between them. The CDR3 nucleotides are TGCGCCAGCAGCCAAGATCCTAGCCTCTCTGGAAACACCATATATTTT. It yields the protein CASSQDPSLSGNTIYF.

The chain couples TRBV4-3 to TRBJ2-1, with a weak D call TRBD2 (6 bases). The CDR3 extends over 17 amino acids. Germline lookup yields CDR1 LGHNA and CDR2 YSLEER. V lost 0 bases and J 0 bases, leaving 12 bases between the germline ends. The DNA for the CDR3 is TGCGCCAGCAGCCAAGAGGGAGGAGTTTACTCCTACAATGAGCAGTTCTTC. It codes for CASSQEGGVYSYNEQFF.

This clone came up a few times. V gene TRBV19 combines with J gene TRBJ1-1, with a tentative D call TRBD1 (5 bases). This CDR3 has 13 amino acids. Per germline, CDR1 LNHDA and CDR2 SQIVND (reference sequence). Trimming pared 5 bases from V and 1 base from J, leaving 8 bases between. The DNA of the CDR3 is TGTGCCAGTAGTCGACAGTGGAACACTGAAGCTTTCTTT. Residues: CASSRQWNTEAFF. Based on the CDR3 plus reference TRBV19 and TRBJ1-1, the full variable domain is DGGITQSPKYLFRKEGQNVTLSCEQNLNHDAMYWYRQDPGQGLRLIYYSQIVNDFQKGDIAEGYSVSREKKESFPLTVTSAQKNPTAFYLCASSRQWNTEAFFGQGTRLTVV.

This chain connects TRBV28 to TRBJ2-2; 7 bases align to TRBD2. Germline V gene sequence: CDR1 MDHEN, CDR2 SYDVKM. The junction had 17 bases not matched to a gene; V was cut back by 6 bases and J by 7 bases. The CDR3 runs to 17 residues. DNA of the CDR3: TGTGCCAGCAGATCCAGCGGGGTCAGGGTCCGGGACGGGGAGCTGTTTTTT. It is translated as CASRSSGVRVRDGELFF.

The chain carries TRBV30 and TRBJ1-5, with D perhaps TRBD1 (6 bases). CDR1 and CDR2 from the germline V gene are GTSNPN and SVGIG (reference sequence). V was trimmed by 5 bases and J by 4 bases, leaving 12 bases between them. There are 13 residues in the CDR3. The DNA of the CDR3 is TGTGCCTGGGATACAGGGCTAAATCAGCCCCAGCATTTT. It translates to CAWDTGLNQPQHF.

The gene calls are TRBV9 and TRBJ2-2, with a tentative D call TRBD1 (6 bases). CDR1 is SGDLS and CDR2 is YYNGEE in the germline V gene. The CDR3 contains 15 residues. Trimming cost V 3 bases and J 2 bases, with 11 bases left between them. The CDR3 DNA is TGTGCCAGCAGCGAGAGACAGGCAAACACCGGGGAGCTGTTTTTT. It encodes CASSERQANTGELFF. The full variable domain, in which reference TRBV9 and TRBJ2-2 provide the parts outside the CDR3, is DSGVTQTPKHLITATGQRVTLRCSPRSGDLSVYWYQQSLDQGLQFLIQYYNGEERAKGNILERFSAQQFPDLHSELNLSSLELGDSALYFCASSERQANTGELFFGEGSRLTVL.

V usage is TRBV15 and J usage is TRBJ2-1; D gene unclear. The CDR3 is made up of 13 amino acids. Germline V CDR1 and CDR2: LNHNV, YYDKDF (reference sequence). Trimming took off 5 bases at V and 3 bases at J, with 8 bases between the two ends. CDR3 amino acids: CATSELDYNEQFF. The CDR3 nucleotides are TGTGCCACCAGCGAGCTAGACTACAATGAGCAGTTCTTC.

This rearrangement joins TRBV24-1 to TRBJ2-3; 7 positions agree with TRBD1. This CDR3 is 13 amino acids long. J lost 1 base, V lost 7 bases, and 1 base had no gene match. Per the germline V gene, CDR1 is KGHDR and CDR2 is SFDVKD. The CDR3: CATSDRGTDTQYF. The CDR3 DNA reads TGTGCCACCAGCGACAGGGGCACAGATACGCAGTATTTT.

V is TRBV19 and J is TRBJ1-1, with D unclear. The V gene's germline CDR1 is LNHDA and CDR2 SQIVND (reference sequence). CDR3 length: 13 residues. V lost 0 bases and J lost 6, with 8 bases in between. The CDR3: CASSIEAGAEAFF. CDR3 DNA: TGTGCCAGTAGTATAGAGGCCGGGGCTGAAGCTTTCTTT.

The chain carries TRBV11-2 and TRBJ2-6; perhaps TRBD2 as D (6 bases). This CDR3 has 17 residues. The germline V and J ends were trimmed by 5 bases and 2 bases, with 16 bases remaining between them. Germline V lookup: CDR1 SGHAT, CDR2 FQNNGV. The CDR3 is CASSVITSRTGANVLTF. CDR3 in DNA: TGTGCCAGCAGCGTTATAACTAGCCGCACTGGGGCCAACGTCCTGACTTTC.

This CDR3 reads CASSPRGLSYNEQFF. The CDR3 region has the DNA TGTGCCAGCTCACCACGGGGCCTCTCCTACAATGAGCAGTTCTTC. The J gene is TRBJ2-1, the V gene TRBV18; D is perhaps TRBD1 (5 bases). Germline assignment: CDR1 KGHSH and CDR2 LQKENI. Trimming shortened V by 1 base and J by 0 bases, and 7 bases separated the two germline ends. This CDR3 has 15 residues.

The rearrangement uses TRBV6-5 and TRBJ2-2; 8 nucleotides match TRBD1. The CDR3 sequence is 13 residues long. Germline CDR1 and CDR2: MNHEY and SVGAGI. V lost 8 bases, J lost 2 bases, and 1 base stayed unmatched. This chain's CDR3 is CASDRGNTGELFF. The DNA for the CDR3 is TGTGCCAGCGACAGGGGTAACACCGGGGAGCTGTTTTTT.

V and J are TRBV27 and TRBJ1-1; D possibly corresponds to TRBD1 (6 bases). The CDR3 is made up of 15 amino acids. The ends were cut back, 5 bases at V and 4 bases at J, with 17 bases in the middle. From germline, CDR1 is MNHEY and CDR2 SMNVEV (reference sequence). This CDR3 is CASSISAGDGTEAFF. The CDR3 region has the DNA TGTGCCAGCAGTATTTCGGCAGGGGATGGCACTGAAGCTTTCTTT.

This chain connects TRBV3-1 (or the pseudogene TRBV3-2) to TRBJ2-4; D not resolved. Germline V gene lookup returns CDR1 LGHDT and CDR2 YNNKEL (reference sequence). The CDR3 spans 15 residues. V gave up 1 base and J gave up 4 bases, with 11 bases separating them. The CDR3 is CASSQARALKNIQYF. The CDR3 region has the DNA TGTGCCAGCAGCCAAGCTCGAGCGCTAAAAAACATTCAGTACTTC.

A few counts support this clone. The genes are TRBV19 and TRBJ1-3; D is ambiguous. Germline V gene lookup returns CDR1 LNHDA and CDR2 SQIVND (reference sequence). V lost 1 base, J lost 0 bases, and 10 bases lay in between. The CDR3 has 16 residues. This CDR3 reads CASSIVRLSSGNTIYF. The CDR3 DNA is TGTGCCAGTAGTATAGTACGCCTGAGCTCTGGAAACACCATATATTTT.

The chain uses TRBV10-3 and TRBJ1-3, with D unresolved. The V end was cut by 8 bases, the J end by 4 bases, with 9 bases between. In germline, CDR1 is ENHRY, CDR2 SYGVKD. This CDR3 has 12 amino acids. CDR3 in amino acids: CAIGGVGNTIYF. Written as DNA, the CDR3 is TGTGCCATCGGCGGCGTCGGAAACACCATATATTTT.

V is TRBV27 and J is TRBJ1-5, with D unresolved. CDR3 length: 15 amino acids. The germline V gene encodes CDR1 MNHEY and CDR2 SMNVEV (reference sequence). V dropped 1 base and J dropped 2 bases, with 9 bases sitting between them. The CDR3 spells CASSLLRAGNQPQHF. The CDR3 nucleotides are TGTGCCAGCAGTTTATTGAGGGCGGGCAATCAGCCCCAGCATTTT.

The chain joins TRBV5-4 to TRBJ2-3; D remains ambiguous. Deletions cut 1 base from V and 8 bases from J, with 14 bases between. This CDR3 is built from 14 residues. Per germline, CDR1 SGHNT and CDR2 YYREEE (reference sequence). The CDR3 here is CASSLPTGTGTQYF. The CDR3 DNA sequence: TGTGCCAGCAGCTTGCCGACCGGCACGGGTACGCAGTATTTT.

This rearrangement joins TRBV2 to TRBJ1-2; D may be TRBD1 (6 bases). V lost 7 bases and J 1 base, leaving 13 bases between the germline ends. The CDR3 covers 14 residues. Germline V gives CDR1 SNHLY, CDR2 FYNNEI. This CDR3 reads CASKPEQGNYGYTF. DNA for the CDR3: TGTGCCAGCAAACCGGAACAGGGTAACTATGGCTACACCTTC.

The chain recombines TRBV10-3 with TRBJ1-1, with TRBD1 matching over 10 bases. Germline V CDR1 and CDR2: ENHRY, SYGVKD. J lost 0 bases, V lost 7 bases, and 5 bases had no gene match. This CDR3 has 15 amino acids. The CDR3 bases are TGTGCCATCACTCGGGGACAGGGGATGAACACTGAAGCTTTCTTT. This encodes CAITRGQGMNTEAFF.